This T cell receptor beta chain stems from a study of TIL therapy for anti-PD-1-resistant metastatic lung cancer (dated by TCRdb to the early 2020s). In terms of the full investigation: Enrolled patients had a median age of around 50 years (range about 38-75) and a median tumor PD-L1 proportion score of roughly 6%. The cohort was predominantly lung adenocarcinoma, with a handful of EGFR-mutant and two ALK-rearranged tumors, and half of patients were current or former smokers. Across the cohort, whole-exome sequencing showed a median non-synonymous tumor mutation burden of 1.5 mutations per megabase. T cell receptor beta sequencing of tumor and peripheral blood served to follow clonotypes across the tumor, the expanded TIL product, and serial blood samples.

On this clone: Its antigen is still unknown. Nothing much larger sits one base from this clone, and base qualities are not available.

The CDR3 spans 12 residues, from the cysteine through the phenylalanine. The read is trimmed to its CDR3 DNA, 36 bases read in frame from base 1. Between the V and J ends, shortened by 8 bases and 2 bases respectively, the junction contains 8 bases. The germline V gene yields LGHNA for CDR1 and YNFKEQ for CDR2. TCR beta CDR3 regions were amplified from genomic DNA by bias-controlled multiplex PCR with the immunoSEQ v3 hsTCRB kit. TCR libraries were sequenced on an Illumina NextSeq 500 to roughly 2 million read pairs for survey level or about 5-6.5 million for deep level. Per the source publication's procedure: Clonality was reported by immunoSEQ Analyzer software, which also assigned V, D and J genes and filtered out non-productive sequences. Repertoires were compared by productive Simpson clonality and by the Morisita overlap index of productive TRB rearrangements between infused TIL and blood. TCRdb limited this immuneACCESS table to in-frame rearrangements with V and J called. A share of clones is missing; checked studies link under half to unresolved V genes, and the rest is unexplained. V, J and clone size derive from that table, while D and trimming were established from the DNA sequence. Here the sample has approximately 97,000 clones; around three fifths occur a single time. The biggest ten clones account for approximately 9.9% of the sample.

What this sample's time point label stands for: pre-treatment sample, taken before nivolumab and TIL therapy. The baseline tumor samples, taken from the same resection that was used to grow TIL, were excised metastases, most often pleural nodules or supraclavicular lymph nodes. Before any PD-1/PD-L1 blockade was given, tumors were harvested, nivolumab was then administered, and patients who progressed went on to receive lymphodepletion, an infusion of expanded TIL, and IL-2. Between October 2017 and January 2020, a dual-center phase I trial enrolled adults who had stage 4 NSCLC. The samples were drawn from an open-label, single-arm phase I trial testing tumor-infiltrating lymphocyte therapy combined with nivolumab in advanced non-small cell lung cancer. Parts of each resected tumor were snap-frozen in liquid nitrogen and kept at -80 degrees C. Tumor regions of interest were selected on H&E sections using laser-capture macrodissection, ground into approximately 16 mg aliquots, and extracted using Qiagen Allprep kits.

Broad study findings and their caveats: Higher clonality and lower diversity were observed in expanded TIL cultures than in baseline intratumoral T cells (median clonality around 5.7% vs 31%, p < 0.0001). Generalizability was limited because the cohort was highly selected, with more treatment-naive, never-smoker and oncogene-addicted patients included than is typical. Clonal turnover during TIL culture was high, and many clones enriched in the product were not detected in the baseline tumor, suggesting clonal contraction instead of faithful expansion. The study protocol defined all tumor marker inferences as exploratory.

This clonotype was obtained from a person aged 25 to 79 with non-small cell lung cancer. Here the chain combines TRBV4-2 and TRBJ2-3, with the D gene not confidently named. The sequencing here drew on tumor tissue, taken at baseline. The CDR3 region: CASRVDTDTQYF. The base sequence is TGTGCCAGCCGGGTCGACACAGATACGCAGTATTTT.